Listed below are T cell receptor beta chains from one sample, sequenced in a study of blood T cell repertoires in COVID-19. This table comes from immunoSEQ multiplex PCR, and its TCRdb copy is limited to in-frame clones, with some not included. This repertoire shows a few hundred thousand clones, approximately 83% found once; its top ten account for under 2.5%. The sequenced sample was PBMCs or T cells enriched from blood (not recorded which). The source is a woman between 45 and 60 years old who had recovered from COVID-19. Both conserved end residues are part of each CDR3. Fields, in order: D gene, clone size, V gene, J gene, CDR3 protein, CDR3 DNA. A D gene is named only where the DNA matches it firmly. Clone size, where shown, is once, few, many, or a class for clones that have expanded.

TRBD1	-	TRBV19	TRBJ2-7	CASSIGTGGTYEQYF	TGTGCCAGTAGTATCGGGACAGGGGGAACCTACGAGCAGTACTTC
-	-	TRBV7-3	TRBJ2-3	CASRQGQGTDTQYF	TGTGCCAGCAGGCAGGGGCAAGGCACAGATACGCAGTATTTT
-	-	TRBV7-9	TRBJ2-3	CASSFRFSTDTQYF	TGTGCCAGCAGCTTCAGGTTTAGCACAGATACGCAGTATTTT
-	-	TRBV25-1	TRBJ1-1	CASSPGGSMNTEAFF	TGTGCCAGCAGCCCCGGGGGATCTATGAACACTGAAGCTTTCTTT
TRBD2	-	TRBV28	TRBJ2-3	CASRPGTSGGPGTQYF	TGTGCCAGCAGGCCCGGGACTAGCGGGGGCCCCGGTACGCAGTATTTT
TRBD2	-	TRBV5-1	TRBJ2-7	CASSFTSGSQRDF	TGCGCCAGCAGCTTTACTAGCGGGAGCCAGCGGGACTTC
-	-	TRBV30	TRBJ2-3	CAWTITGNTDTQYF	TGTGCCTGGACCATCACAGGAAACACAGATACGCAGTATTTT
-	-	TRBV6-5	TRBJ1-5	CASSSTRDQPQHF	TGTGCCAGCAGTTCCACCCGAGATCAGCCCCAGCATTTT
-	-	TRBV6-5	TRBJ2-7	CASLSDPPSYEQYF	TGTGCCAGCCTGAGCGACCCCCCTTCCTACGAGCAGTACTTC
-	once	TRBV19	TRBJ2-2	CASTLTGFGELFF	TGTGCCAGTACCCTAACAGGGTTCGGGGAGCTGTTTTTT
TRBD2	-	TRBV5-1	TRBJ2-7	CASSPEGLAGNYEQYF	TGCGCCAGCAGCCCCGAAGGACTAGCGGGGAACTACGAGCAGTACTTC
-	-	TRBV2	TRBJ1-2	CASSDRGVYGYTF	TGTGCCAGCAGTGACAGGGGTGTCTATGGCTACACCTTC
TRBD1	-	TRBV10-3	TRBJ1-6	CAIRAGGNSPLHF	TGTGCCATCAGGGCAGGGGGCAATTCACCCCTCCACTTT
TRBD1	-	TRBV2	TRBJ2-1	CASSELGQTYNEQFF	TGTGCCAGCAGTGAGTTGGGACAGACCTACAATGAGCAGTTCTTC
-	few	TRBV19	TRBJ1-2	CATRDTFYGYTF	TGTGCCACCCGGGACACCTTCTATGGCTACACCTTC
-	-	TRBV28	TRBJ1-3	CASRSQGSGNTIYF	TGTGCCAGCAGAAGTCAGGGATCTGGAAACACCATATATTTT
TRBD1	-	TRBV2	TRBJ1-5	CASSGGQANNQPQHF	TGTGCCAGCAGTGGAGGACAGGCAAACAATCAGCCCCAGCATTTT
TRBD1	-	TRBV2	TRBJ1-2	CASSEEENSQGSLWGYTF	TGTGCCAGCAGTGAAGAAGAGAACTCACAGGGGAGTTTATGGGGCTACACCTTC
-	-	TRBV5-4	TRBJ2-4	CASSYDSLAKNIQYF	TGTGCCAGCAGTTATGACAGCCTAGCCAAAAACATTCAGTACTTC
TRBD1	-	TRBV3-1/TRBV3-2	TRBJ1-1	CASSRRDRATEAFF	TGTGCCAGCAGCCGCCGGGACAGGGCCACTGAAGCTTTCTTT
-	-	TRBV5-1	TRBJ1-1	CASRTTGNTEAFF	TGCGCCAGCAGGACGACAGGGAACACTGAAGCTTTCTTT
TRBD2	-	TRBV7-2	TRBJ2-7	CASSLASSGYYEQYF	TGTGCCAGCAGCTTGGCGTCTAGCGGATACTACGAGCAGTACTTC
TRBD1	-	TRBV7-8	TRBJ1-5	CASSLAGGGSNQPQHF	TGTGCCAGCAGCTTAGCCGGAGGGGGCAGCAATCAGCCCCAGCATTTT
TRBD1	-	TRBV7-9	TRBJ1-2	CASSVQGFGYTF	TGTGCCAGCAGCGTACAGGGGTTTGGCTACACCTTC
-	few	TRBV9	TRBJ1-5	CASSVAVGPNQPQHF	TGTGCCAGCAGCGTAGCGGTGGGGCCTAATCAGCCCCAGCATTTT
-	-	TRBV18	TRBJ1-3	CASSPSEIWSGNTIYF	TGTGCCAGCTCACCATCGGAGATATGGTCTGGAAACACCATATATTTT
-	-	TRBV5-6	TRBJ1-5	CASSLAGDMTQPQHF	TGTGCCAGCAGCCTTGCGGGGGACATGACTCAGCCCCAGCATTTT
-	-	TRBV11-3	TRBJ1-5	CASTLRGRGQPQHF	TGTGCCAGCACCTTACGTGGGCGGGGTCAGCCCCAGCATTTT
TRBD2	-	TRBV4-1	TRBJ2-2	CASSQREVDTGELFF	TGCGCCAGCAGCCAGCGGGAGGTCGACACCGGGGAGCTGTTTTTT
TRBD1	-	TRBV28	TRBJ2-2	CASSSGARGTGELFF	TGTGCCAGCAGTTCAGGGGCCAGGGGGACCGGGGAGCTGTTTTTT
TRBD1	-	TRBV5-1	TRBJ1-1	CASSWGQGKGTEAFF	TGCGCCAGCAGCTGGGGACAGGGGAAAGGGACTGAAGCTTTCTTT
TRBD2	-	TRBV5-1	TRBJ2-2	CASSFPGTSGRLAGELFF	TGCGCCAGCAGCTTTCCCGGGACTAGCGGGAGGCTCGCCGGGGAGCTGTTTTTT
-	-	TRBV24-1	TRBJ2-7	CATSDCDRDWAYEQYF	TGTGCCACCAGTGATTGCGACCGGGACTGGGCCTACGAGCAGTACTTC
-	few	TRBV11-2	TRBJ1-1	CASSLEAWGDTEAFF	TGTGCCAGCAGCTTAGAGGCTTGGGGGGACACTGAAGCTTTCTTT
TRBD2	-	TRBV20-1	TRBJ2-7	CSAAGGYEQYF	TGCAGCGCGGCGGGGGGCTACGAGCAGTACTTC
TRBD2	-	TRBV4-2	TRBJ2-1	CASSQDIAGASEQFF	TGTGCCAGCAGCCAAGACATAGCGGGAGCGAGTGAGCAGTTCTTC
TRBD2	-	TRBV7-8	TRBJ2-1	CASSRGLADYNEQFF	TGTGCCAGCAGCCGTGGACTAGCGGACTACAATGAGCAGTTCTTC
TRBD1	-	TRBV28	TRBJ1-6	CASSFGQGNSPLHF	TGTGCCAGCAGTTTCGGACAGGGGAATTCACCCCTCCACTTT
TRBD1	-	TRBV6-5	TRBJ1-4	CASSYRLGQGNEKLFF	TGTGCCAGCAGTTACAGGTTGGGACAGGGGAATGAAAAACTGTTTTTT
TRBD1	-	TRBV5-8	TRBJ1-5	CASSVRDRGQHF	TGTGCCAGCAGCGTCCGGGACAGGGGCCAGCATTTT
TRBD2	-	TRBV3-1/TRBV3-2	TRBJ2-1	CASSLLGLASYNEQFF	TGTGCCAGCAGCCTTCTGGGACTAGCGTCCTACAATGAGCAGTTCTTC
-	-	TRBV12-3/TRBV12-4	TRBJ1-2	CASSLAAPYGYTF	TGTGCCAGCAGTTTAGCTGCGCCCTATGGCTACACCTTC
-	-	TRBV16	TRBJ2-1	CASSQIGTPKNNEQFF	TGTGCCAGCAGCCAAATCGGGACACCCAAGAACAATGAGCAGTTCTTC
TRBD1	-	TRBV10-3	TRBJ2-7	CAISESETGVYEQYF	TGTGCCATCAGTGAGTCGGAGACAGGGGTTTACGAGCAGTACTTC
-	-	TRBV12-5	TRBJ2-3	CASGPPGGASVTDTQYF	TGTGCTAGTGGTCCGCCTGGGGGGGCGAGTGTCACAGATACGCAGTATTTT
TRBD1	-	TRBV27	TRBJ1-2	CASSLEPGQRYGYTF	TGTGCCAGCAGTCTAGAACCGGGACAGCGTTATGGCTACACCTTC
-	-	TRBV29-1	TRBJ2-5	CSVEDRGDGTQYF	TGCAGCGTTGAAGATCGGGGAGACGGCACCCAGTACTTC